Following are 27 T cell receptor beta chains from one sample sequenced in a study of blood T cell repertoires in COVID-19. Sequenced by immunoSEQ multiplex PCR; TCRdb stores in-frame clones only, minus some. This table has about 250,000 clones, 85% appearing once. The sequenced sample consisted of PBMCs or T cells enriched from blood (not recorded which). The source of these receptors is a woman aged 50 to 65 with acute COVID-19.

Only a few counts were recorded for this clone. This sequence joins TRBV3-1 (or the pseudogene TRBV3-2) and TRBJ1-1, with D unclear. Germline-derived CDR1 and CDR2 are LGHDT and YNNKEL (reference sequence). The CDR3 contains 14 residues. Trimming stripped 0 bases from V and 1 base from J, with 6 bases between. CDR3 sequence reads: CASSQDPQNTEAFF. CDR3 in DNA: TGTGCCAGCAGCCAAGACCCACAGAACACTGAAGCTTTCTTT.

This chain uses TRBV2 with TRBJ1-5; perhaps TRBD1 as D (6 bases). With 2 bases removed from V and 6 bases from J, the gap between germline ends came to 8 bases. This CDR3 is 13 amino acids long. The germline CDR1 and CDR2 sequences are SNHLY and FYNNEI. CDR3 sequence: CASSERGGQPQHF. The CDR3 coding sequence is TGTGCCAGCAGTGAAAGGGGGGGTCAGCCCCAGCATTTT.

The V call is TRBV15, the J call TRBJ1-2; 7 bases match TRBD1. After removal of 0 bases from V and 7 bases from J, the junction contained 2 bases not matched to a gene. CDR3 length: 13 amino acids. CDR1 is LNHNV, CDR2 YYDKDF, per germline (reference sequence). The DNA of the CDR3 is TGTGCCACCAGCAGAGAGCAGGGGGGTGGCTACACCTTC. Encoded protein: CATSREQGGGYTF.

This chain joins TRBV7-2 and TRBJ1-1; D gene ambiguous. Trimming left V 5 bases short and J 7 bases short, with 11 bases between. Germline assignment: CDR1 SGHTA and CDR2 FQGNSA. This CDR3 spans 12 amino acids. Written as DNA, the CDR3 is TGTGCCAGCAGCCGAATACAGAGTGAAGCTTTCTTT. Residues: CASSRIQSEAFF.

The chain joins TRBV4-2 to TRBJ1-5, with 7 nucleotides matching TRBD1. With V trimmed by 1 base and J by 6 bases, 6 bases remained unmatched. This CDR3 spans 15 amino acids. Per the germline V gene, CDR1 is LGHNA and CDR2 is YNFKEQ. The DNA for the CDR3 is TGTGCCAGCAGCCAAGGCCAGGGGGTCGGTCAGCCCCAGCATTTT. Translated: CASSQGQGVGQPQHF.

The V call is TRBV11-2, the J call TRBJ2-3, with D possibly being TRBD1 (5 bases). V lost 7 bases and J 2 bases, leaving 13 bases between the germline ends. The CDR3 extends over 14 amino acids. The germline V gene has CDR1 SGHAT and CDR2 FQNNGV. The CDR3 sequence: CASNQGQVTDTQYF. CDR3 DNA sequence: TGTGCCAGCAACCAGGGCCAAGTCACAGATACGCAGTATTTT.

This clone was counted a few times. The chain has TRBV12-3 or TRBV12-4 and TRBJ1-1; no definite D call. The CDR3 has 12 residues. V lost 1 base and J lost 7, with 7 bases in between. CDR3 amino acids: CASSLGPREAFF. The CDR3 bases are TGTGCCAGCAGTTTAGGGCCTCGTGAAGCTTTCTTT.

The rearrangement joins TRBV30 to TRBJ1-1; D might be TRBD1 (5 bases). V was clipped by 3 bases and J by 10 bases, with 12 bases between them. Germline V gene data show CDR1 as GTSNPN and CDR2 as SVGIG (reference sequence). The CDR3 has 11 amino acids. CDR3 DNA sequence: TGTGCCTGGAGCAAGACAGCCGTAGCTTTCTTT. It is translated as CAWSKTAVAFF.

The V and J genes are TRBV14 and TRBJ1-6, with D tentatively TRBD1 (5 bases). The CDR3 totals 17 residues. With 3 bases removed from V and 5 bases from J, the gap between germline ends came to 17 bases. Germline CDR1 and CDR2: SGHDN and FVKESK. The DNA of the CDR3 is TGTGCCAGCAGCCAGTGGGGCAGGGTGAAAGATAATTCACCCCTCCACTTT. Its translation: CASSQWGRVKDNSPLHF.

The table lists this clone with a few counts. This chain connects TRBV9 to TRBJ1-1; a possible D gene is TRBD1 (6 bases). V lost 1 base and J 2 bases, leaving 12 bases between the germline ends. CDR1 is SGDLS and CDR2 is YYNGEE in the germline V gene. The CDR3 runs 15 residues. CDR3 DNA sequence: TGTGCCAGCAGCGTAAACAGGGAACCAAACACTGAAGCTTTCTTT. This encodes CASSVNREPNTEAFF. Based on the CDR3 plus reference TRBV9 and TRBJ1-1, the full variable domain is DSGVTQTPKHLITATGQRVTLRCSPRSGDLSVYWYQQSLDQGLQFLIQYYNGEERAKGNILERFSAQQFPDLHSELNLSSLELGDSALYFCASSVNREPNTEAFFGQGTRLTVV.

The chain couples TRBV18 to TRBJ1-2; D is unresolved. This CDR3 is built from 13 residues. Trimming left V 3 bases short and J 7 bases short, with 12 bases between. Germline values: CDR1 KGHSH, CDR2 LQKENI. This chain's CDR3 is CASSPLRGGGYTF. The CDR3 DNA is TGTGCCAGCTCACCTCTTCGGGGTGGTGGCTACACCTTC.

The chain combines TRBV27 with TRBJ1-2; 7 bases fit TRBD1. The trim removed 8 bases at V and 7 bases at J, leaving 13 bases unmatched. There are 14 residues in the CDR3. CDR1 and CDR2 (germline): MNHEY, SMNVEV (reference sequence). CDR3 sequence reads: CASRDLRGSGGYTF. The CDR3 DNA is TGTGCCAGCCGTGACCTCAGGGGGAGCGGTGGCTACACCTTC.

The V gene is TRBV3-1 (or the pseudogene TRBV3-2), the J gene TRBJ1-5; weak D call: TRBD1 (6 bases). Germline V gives CDR1 LGHDT, CDR2 YNNKEL (reference sequence). This CDR3 spans 15 amino acids. V gave up 0 bases and J gave up 4 bases, with 10 bases separating them. The CDR3 region has the DNA TGTGCCAGCAGCCAAGATCCAGGGGAGAATCAGCCCCAGCATTTT. Its protein product is CASSQDPGENQPQHF.

The CDR3 loop is CASSPRGSSYEQYF. The CDR3, as DNA: TGTGCCAGCAGCCCAAGGGGCAGCTCCTACGAGCAGTACTTC. This sequence joins TRBV7-9 and TRBJ2-7; possibly TRBD1 for D (5 bases). CDR1 is SEHNR, CDR2 FQNEAQ, per germline (reference sequence). Trimming took 5 bases from V and 0 from J, leaving 11 bases between them. There are 14 residues in the CDR3.

The chain joins TRBV11-3 to TRBJ2-1; TRBD2 aligns across 7 bases. Germline V gene sequence: CDR1 SGHNT, CDR2 YENEEA. The length of the CDR3 is 15 residues. V shed 3 bases and J 4 bases; nucleotides not matched to a gene: 6. The CDR3 bases are TGTGCCAGCAGCTTGGGGGAGGGGTATTACAATGAGCAGTTCTTC. Translation: CASSLGEGYYNEQFF.

The V gene is TRBV3-1 (or the pseudogene TRBV3-2), the J gene TRBJ2-3; no clear D. Germline CDR1 is LGHDT and CDR2 is YNNKEL (reference sequence). V was pared by 0 bases and J by 1 base, with 14 bases between. This CDR3 is built from 17 residues. The CDR3 region is CASSQDLMRSRTDTQYF. CDR3 in DNA: TGTGCCAGCAGCCAAGATCTTATGCGGTCGCGCACAGATACGCAGTATTTT.

V is TRBV7-2 and J is TRBJ1-5, with TRBD1 matching 10 bases. V lost 5 bases to trimming and J lost 3 bases; unmatched junction nucleotides: 7. The V gene's germline CDR1 is SGHTA and CDR2 FQGNSA. The CDR3 extends over 16 amino acids. CDR3 sequence reads: CASSTMTGGPNQPQHF. CDR3 sequence (DNA): TGTGCCAGCAGCACCATGACAGGGGGCCCCAATCAGCCCCAGCATTTT.

The rearrangement links TRBV30 to TRBJ1-1, with 7 bases aligning to TRBD1. V shed 5 bases and J 10 bases; nucleotides not matched to a gene: 10. The CDR3 loop spans 12 amino acids. Per germline, CDR1 GTSNPN and CDR2 SVGIG (reference sequence). DNA for the CDR3: TGTGCCTGGGACAGAGGGGGCGCGAGAGCTTTCTTT. Protein: CAWDRGGARAFF. The entire variable domain, with the rest obtained from reference TRBV30 and TRBJ1-1, is as follows: SQTIHQWPATLVQPVGSPLSLECTVEGTSNPNLYWYRQAAGRGLQLLFYSVGIGQISSEVPQNLSASRPQDRQFILSSKKLLLSDSGFYLCAWDRGGARAFFGQGTRLTVV.

The chain carries TRBV13 and TRBJ2-1; 7 nucleotides match TRBD2. The ends lost 5 bases at V and 2 bases at J; junction bases unmatched: 3. The CDR3 spans 14 residues. CDR1 PRHDT and CDR2 FYEKMQ come from the germline V gene (reference sequence). This CDR3 reads CASSGGEPYNEQFF. CDR3 bases: TGTGCCAGCAGCGGGGGGGAACCCTACAATGAGCAGTTCTTC.

This clone has only one observation. The chain recombines TRBV25-1 with TRBJ1-2, with D uncertain. This CDR3 spans 13 amino acids. In germline, CDR1 is MGHDK, CDR2 SYGVNS. V shed 6 bases and J shed 8 bases, with 16 bases lying between them. For the CDR3, the DNA is TGTGCCAGCAGCCCCCCGGGGAATTTCGGCTACACCTTC. Encoded protein: CASSPPGNFGYTF.

V usage is TRBV19 and J usage is TRBJ1-1; D gene unclear. The CDR3 runs to 13 residues. Per the germline V gene, CDR1 is LNHDA and CDR2 is SQIVND (reference sequence). V was shortened by 0 bases and J by 9 bases, with 11 bases between the two germline ends. CDR3 DNA: TGTGCCAGTAGTATAGATGCTGGTAGAAAAGCTTTCTTT. Its protein product is CASSIDAGRKAFF.

The chain carries TRBV5-5 and TRBJ2-7, with 9 bases lining up with TRBD1. This CDR3 has 16 amino acids. CDR1 SGHKS and CDR2 YYEKEE come from the germline V gene (reference sequence). V gave up 0 bases and J gave up 4 bases; unmatched junction bases: 8. Here the CDR3 reads CASSLALLTGGYEQYF. In DNA form, the CDR3 reads TGTGCCAGCAGCTTGGCCCTCCTGACAGGGGGTTACGAGCAGTACTTC. Full variable domain (missing parts from reference TRBV5-5 and TRBJ2-7): DAGVTQSPTHLIKTRGQQVTLRCSPISGHKSVSWYQQVLGQGPQFIFQYYEKEERGRGNFPDRFSARQFPNYSSELNVNALLLGDSALYLCASSLALLTGGYEQYFGPGTRLTVT.

The chain uses TRBV6-5 and TRBJ1-1; 7 nucleotides line up with TRBD1. There are 14 residues in the CDR3. CDR1 and CDR2 from the germline V gene are MNHEY and SVGAGI. The V segment lost 6 bases and the J segment 5 bases; nucleotides outside the gene matches: 9. The DNA of the CDR3 is TGTGCCAGCAGCTACACAGGGGCGACAACTGAAGCTTTCTTT. Protein sequence: CASSYTGATTEAFF.

The V call is TRBV5-1, the J call TRBJ2-7; TRBD1 matches at 8 bases. There are 15 residues in the CDR3. Trimming took 0 bases from V and 5 from J; bases not matched to a gene: 7. Germline V gene sequence: CDR1 SGHRS, CDR2 YFSETQ. CDR3 region: CASSLARQGAHEQYF. As DNA, the CDR3 is TGCGCCAGCAGCTTGGCCCGGCAGGGGGCACACGAGCAGTACTTC.

The chain couples TRBV5-1 to TRBJ2-7, with TRBD1 as a possible D gene (5 bases). The germline V gene has CDR1 SGHRS and CDR2 YFSETQ. V dropped 0 bases and J dropped 0 bases, with 7 bases sitting between them. This CDR3 spans 14 amino acids. Here the CDR3 DNA reads TGCGCCAGCAGCTTGGAAAGGGGCTCCTACGAGCAGTACTTC. The encoded protein is CASSLERGSYEQYF. The full variable domain, in which reference TRBV5-1 and TRBJ2-7 provide the parts outside the CDR3, is KAGVTQTPRYLIKTRGQQVTLSCSPISGHRSVSWYQQTPGQGLQFLFEYFSETQRNKGNFPGRFSGRQFSNSRSEMNVSTLELGDSALYLCASSLERGSYEQYFGPGTRLTVT.

This clone was recorded a few times. The J gene is TRBJ2-2, the V gene TRBV11-3; tentative D call: TRBD2 (5 bases). The germline CDR1 and CDR2 sequences are SGHNT and YENEEA. The CDR3 covers 15 residues. V dropped 6 bases and J dropped 3 bases, with 14 bases sitting between them. CDR3 sequence: CASSSLAGYTGELFF. In DNA form, the CDR3 reads TGTGCCAGCAGTTCCCTGGCGGGTTACACCGGGGAGCTGTTTTTT.

The rearrangement uses TRBV9 and TRBJ1-1; the D is unclear. This CDR3 spans 15 amino acids. V was pared by 0 bases and J by 0 bases, with 9 bases between. CDR1 and CDR2 (germline): SGDLS, YYNGEE. CDR3 protein: CASSVGGDMNTEAFF. Here the CDR3 DNA reads TGTGCCAGCAGCGTAGGGGGAGACATGAACACTGAAGCTTTCTTT.